A single sample is the source of the 7 T cell receptor beta chains below, sequenced in a study of cytomegalovirus exposure and HLA in healthy donors. PCR amplification relied on 60 Vbeta primers (plus 13 Jbeta primers). Produced via immunoSEQ multiplex PCR; TCRdb's table is partial and in-frame only. The data hold fewer than 350,000 clones, with about 90% observed a single time. Source material: PBMCs. The receptors were gathered from a woman aged 18-29 years in good health and CMV-seronegative.

V gene TRBV7-9 combines with J gene TRBJ2-3; D ambiguous. Deletions cut 3 bases from V and 8 bases from J, with 18 bases between. CDR1 SEHNR and CDR2 FQNEAQ come from the germline V gene (reference sequence). The CDR3 has 15 residues. DNA for the CDR3: TGTGCCAGCAGCTTCCCCGGTTTGTACGCTGGTACGCAGTATTTT. It translates to CASSFPGLYAGTQYF. The full variable domain, with the rest looked up from reference TRBV7-9 and TRBJ2-3, is DTGVSQNPRHKITKRGQNVTFRCDPISEHNRLYWYRQTLGQGPEFLTYFQNEAQLEKSRLLSDRFSAERPKGSFSTLEIQRTEQGDSAMYLCASSFPGLYAGTQYFGPGTRLTVL.

This chain links TRBV12-5 with TRBJ2-7, with a possible D match to TRBD2 (6 bases). This CDR3 has 10 residues. The germline V gene encodes CDR1 LGHNT and CDR2 FRNRAP. The V gene lost 9 bases and the J gene lost 4 bases, with 7 bases spanning the gap. CDR3 loop: CASGGYEQYF. For the CDR3, the DNA is TGTGCTAGCGGGGGTTACGAGCAGTACTTC.

On this clone itself: A read error may produce the germline difference seen at one junction end. The rearrangement links TRBV15 to TRBJ1-1, with 7 bases that match TRBD1. The CDR3 covers 17 residues. Looked up from germline, CDR1 is LNHNV and CDR2 is YYDKDF (reference sequence). Here the CDR3 reads CATSRRWRGLGNTEVFF. The CDR3 region has the DNA TGTGCCACCAGCAGAAGATGGAGGGGGCTCGGGAACACTGAAGTTTTCTTT.

The chain combines TRBV7-7 with TRBJ2-5, with D unclear. V was clipped by 1 base and J by 5 bases, with 8 bases between them. This CDR3 contains 13 residues. Germline values: CDR1 SSHAT, CDR2 FNYEAQ (reference sequence). The CDR3, as DNA: TGTGCCAGCAGCTTAGGTCGCGTTGAGACCCAGTACTTC. Translated, it gives CASSLGRVETQYF. Based on the CDR3 plus reference TRBV7-7 and TRBJ2-5, the full variable domain is GAGVSQSPRYKVTKRGQDVTLRCDPISSHATLYWYQQALGQGPEFLTYFNYEAQPDKSGLPSDRFSAERPEGSISTLTIQRTEQRDSAMYRCASSLGRVETQYFGPGTRLLVL.

The J gene is TRBJ2-2, the V gene TRBV5-8; 8 bases align to TRBD2. The length of the CDR3 is 14 residues. Germline assignment: CDR1 SGHTS and CDR2 YDEGEE. V gave up 4 bases and J gave up 5 bases; unmatched junction bases: 4. CDR3 in amino acids: CASSPRGGTGELFF. CDR3 bases: TGTGCCAGCAGCCCCCGGGGGGGAACCGGGGAGCTGTTTTTT.

The genes are TRBV27 and TRBJ2-5; 9 bases align to TRBD1. Germline lookup yields CDR1 MNHEY and CDR2 SMNVEV (reference sequence). The CDR3 contains 15 residues. V trimming: 5 bases; J trimming: 1 base; junction bases outside the gene matches: 5. The CDR3 DNA reads as TGTGCCAGCAGTCCAGGGACAGGGCTCCAAGAGACCCAGTACTTC. Residues: CASSPGTGLQETQYF.

V usage is TRBV19 and J usage is TRBJ2-1, with 9 nucleotides matching TRBD1. CDR3 length: 17 residues. Trimming cost V 3 bases and J 0 bases; bases outside gene matches: 6. CDR1 and CDR2 from the germline V gene are LNHDA and SQIVND (reference sequence). In DNA, the CDR3 is TGTGCCAGTAGTATGGACAGGGGCGGACTCTCCTACAATGAGCAGTTCTTC. Amino acid sequence: CASSMDRGGLSYNEQFF.